The clone carrying this TCR beta chain was observed once. Its antigen is unidentified. In germline, CDR1 is SGHRS, CDR2 YFSETQ. This CDR3 spans 17 amino acids. Between the trimmed V and J ends, which lost 2 bases and 6 bases, there was a span of 18 bases. This record belongs to a study of cytomegalovirus exposure and HLA in healthy donors. General observations from the study: A later analysis reportedly found that, within productive TCRs, an Asian-associated ancestry cluster had fewer N-insertions than the mean observed across the roughly 700 donors.

The PCR made use of 60 Vbeta and 13 Jbeta primers. Profiling relied on immunoSEQ multiplex PCR, and the TCRdb table lists in-frame clones only, not all of them. Among some 200,000 clones, roughly 76% were seen once, and the ten largest hold over 5.5%. The receptor's source is a man aged 35-49 years in good health and CMV-seropositive. Sequenced: PBMCs. V usage is TRBV5-1 and J usage is TRBJ1-6; maybe TRBD1 (6 bases). This chain's CDR3 is CASSFFSGQTINSPLHF. Here the CDR3 DNA reads TGCGCCAGCAGCTTTTTCTCCGGACAGACTATTAATTCACCCCTCCACTTT.